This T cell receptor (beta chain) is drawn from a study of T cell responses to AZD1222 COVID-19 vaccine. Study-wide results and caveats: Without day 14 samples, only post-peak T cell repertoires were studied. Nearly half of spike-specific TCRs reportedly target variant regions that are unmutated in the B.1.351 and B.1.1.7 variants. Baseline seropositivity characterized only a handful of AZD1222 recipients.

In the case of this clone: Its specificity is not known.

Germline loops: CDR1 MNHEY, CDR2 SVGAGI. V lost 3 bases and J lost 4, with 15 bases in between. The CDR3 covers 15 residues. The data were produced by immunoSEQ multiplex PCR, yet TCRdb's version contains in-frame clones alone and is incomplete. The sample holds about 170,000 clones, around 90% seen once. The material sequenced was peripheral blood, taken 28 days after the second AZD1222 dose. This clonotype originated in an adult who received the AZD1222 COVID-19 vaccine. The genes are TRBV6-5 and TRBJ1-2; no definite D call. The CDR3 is CASSYDPQHLYGYTF. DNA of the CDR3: TGTGCCAGCAGTTATGATCCTCAGCACCTCTATGGCTACACCTTC.